This is a list of T cell receptor beta chains from one sample in a study of shared clonotypes between healthy human individuals. Clones were sequenced by immunoSEQ multiplex PCR, and TCRdb holds only the in-frame ones, with some missing. The sample lists 1.4 million to 1.5 million clones; around 95% were seen once. Sample: naive CD4+ T cells sorted from blood. These receptors were obtained from a man aged 25 to 40 in good health. Each CDR3 is given with its conserved first and last residue. D genes are given only for firm matches. Expanded clones get a size class; other rows say once, few or many, or leave the size out.

J	V	D	size	CDR3	DNA
TRBJ1-5	TRBV6-5	NA	NA	CASSNPLGPQHF	TGTGCCAGCAGTAACCCCTTGGGGCCCCAGCATTTT
TRBJ2-7	TRBV18	NA	NA	CASSPPGQQAQRQYF	TGTGCCAGCTCACCTCCGGGACAACAGGCCCAACGGCAGTACTTC
TRBJ2-3	TRBV27	NA	NA	CASSPSDSLGGDTQYF	TGTGCCAGTTCCCCCTCCGACTCCCTAGGGGGAGATACGCAGTATTTT
TRBJ1-2	TRBV7-2	TRBD1	NA	CASSLVRQGVGYTF	TGTGCCAGCAGCTTAGTAAGGCAGGGGGTTGGCTACACCTTC
TRBJ2-1	TRBV9	TRBD2	NA	CASSVAWGLAGGEQFF	TGTGCCAGCAGCGTAGCCTGGGGACTAGCGGGAGGTGAGCAGTTCTTC
TRBJ2-7	TRBV28	NA	NA	CASSPPGGQTSSYEQYF	TGTGCCAGCTCGCCCCCCGGCGGGCAGACTTCCTCCTACGAGCAGTACTTC
TRBJ2-3	TRBV2	NA	NA	CASSDLDTQYF	TGTGCCAGCAGTGATTTAGATACGCAGTATTTT
TRBJ2-5	TRBV7-9	NA	NA	CASSFTREETQYF	TGTGCCAGCAGCTTTACTAGGGAAGAGACCCAGTACTTC
TRBJ2-7	TRBV29-1	TRBD2	NA	CSVEYLAGRYEQYF	TGCAGCGTTGAGTACCTAGCGGGACGCTACGAGCAGTACTTC
TRBJ2-1	TRBV28	TRBD1	NA	CASSFAGGGEQFF	TGTGCCAGCAGTTTCGCAGGGGGCGGTGAGCAGTTCTTC
TRBJ1-1	TRBV10-3	TRBD1	NA	CAIQTGGDTEAFF	TGTGCCATTCAGACAGGGGGAGATACTGAAGCTTTCTTT
TRBJ2-5	TRBV28	TRBD1	NA	CASSLSSGQGRETQYF	TGTGCCAGCAGTTTAAGCTCCGGACAGGGACGGGAGACCCAGTACTTC
TRBJ2-1	TRBV10-3	TRBD2	NA	CAISESGGPYNEQFF	TGTGCCATCAGTGAATCGGGAGGGCCCTACAATGAGCAGTTCTTC
TRBJ2-7	TRBV5-1	NA	NA	CASSFSPTETYEQYF	TGCGCCAGCAGCTTTAGTCCCACAGAAACCTACGAGCAGTACTTC
TRBJ2-1	TRBV18	TRBD2	NA	CASSPFGTSSSYNEQFF	TGTGCCAGCTCACCTTTCGGGACTAGTTCCAGCTACAATGAGCAGTTCTTC
TRBJ2-7	TRBV28	TRBD2	NA	CASKSGSSFEQYF	TGTGCCAGTAAAAGCGGGAGTAGTTTCGAGCAGTACTTC
TRBJ1-1	TRBV28	NA	NA	CASSFGGEAFF	TGTGCCAGCAGTTTCGGGGGAGAAGCTTTCTTT
TRBJ2-7	TRBV29-1	NA	NA	CSVLRDSYEQYF	TGCAGCGTCCTAAGAGATTCCTACGAGCAGTACTTC
TRBJ1-4	TRBV29-1	NA	once	CSAAGRNNEKLFF	TGCAGCGCTGCGGGACGGAATAATGAAAAACTGTTTTTT
TRBJ2-1	TRBV2	NA	NA	CASSVRQPNYNEQFF	TGTGCCAGCAGTGTGCGACAGCCAAACTACAATGAGCAGTTCTTC
TRBJ1-3	TRBV6-5	NA	NA	CASTSPWLSGNTIYF	TGTGCCAGCACTTCCCCATGGCTCTCTGGAAACACCATATATTTT
TRBJ2-7	TRBV10-3	NA	NA	CAISNRDPYEQYF	TGTGCCATCAGTAACAGGGATCCCTACGAGCAGTACTTC
TRBJ1-3	TRBV18	TRBD1	NA	CASSSTGGSGNTIYF	TGTGCCAGCTCATCGACAGGGGGCTCTGGAAACACCATATATTTT
TRBJ1-4	TRBV27	NA	NA	CASSYGGRANEKLFF	TGTGCCAGCAGTTACGGGGGCAGGGCTAATGAAAAACTGTTTTTT
TRBJ2-1	TRBV7-8	NA	NA	CASSRWSLGSYNEQFF	TGTGCCAGCAGCCGGTGGAGTTTAGGCTCCTACAATGAGCAGTTCTTC
TRBJ1-2	TRBV7-8	TRBD1	NA	CASSWGQEWLGYTF	TGTGCCAGCAGCTGGGGACAGGAGTGGCTTGGCTACACCTTC
TRBJ2-7	TRBV13	TRBD1	NA	CASSLSPTGFSSYEQYF	TGTGCCAGCAGCTTAAGCCCGACAGGGTTTAGCTCCTACGAGCAGTACTTC
TRBJ1-1	TRBV7-2	TRBD1	NA	CASSLDRGGTEAFF	TGTGCCAGCAGTCTCGACAGGGGGGGCACTGAAGCTTTCTTT
TRBJ1-2	TRBV27	TRBD1	NA	CASSRQGHYGYTF	TGTGCCAGCAGTCGACAGGGCCACTATGGCTACACCTTC
TRBJ2-1	TRBV7-2	TRBD1	NA	CASSLSPQSGTANYNEQFF	TGTGCCAGCAGCTTGTCCCCTCAATCCGGGACAGCCAACTACAATGAGCAGTTCTTC
TRBJ2-3	TRBV5-1	TRBD1	NA	CASSTRTGDTDTQYF	TGCGCCAGCAGCACAAGGACAGGGGACACAGATACGCAGTATTTT
TRBJ2-1	TRBV4-3	NA	NA	CASSLGLEPKSFFF	TGCGCCAGCAGCCTCGGATTGGAGCCAAAGTCTTTCTTCTTC
TRBJ1-5	TRBV19	NA	NA	CASMDRSNQPQHF	TGTGCCAGTATGGACAGATCCAATCAGCCCCAGCATTTT
TRBJ2-5	TRBV11-1	NA	NA	CASSPRTWETQYF	TGTGCCAGCAGCCCAAGGACCTGGGAGACCCAGTACTTC
TRBJ2-2	TRBV9	NA	NA	CASSVGTVNTGELFF	TGTGCCAGCAGCGTAGGGACAGTGAACACCGGGGAGCTGTTTTTT
TRBJ1-1	TRBV7-3	NA	once	CASRASVDTEAFF	TGTGCCAGCAGGGCCTCGGTGGACACTGAAGCTTTCTTT
TRBJ2-1	TRBV7-9	NA	NA	CASSLGGLAAYNEQFF	TGTGCCAGCAGCTTAGGCGGGCTAGCAGCTTACAATGAGCAGTTCTTC
TRBJ1-5	TRBV11-2	TRBD1	NA	CASSKGGQSNQPQHF	TGTGCCAGCAGCAAGGGGGGACAGAGCAATCAGCCCCAGCATTTT